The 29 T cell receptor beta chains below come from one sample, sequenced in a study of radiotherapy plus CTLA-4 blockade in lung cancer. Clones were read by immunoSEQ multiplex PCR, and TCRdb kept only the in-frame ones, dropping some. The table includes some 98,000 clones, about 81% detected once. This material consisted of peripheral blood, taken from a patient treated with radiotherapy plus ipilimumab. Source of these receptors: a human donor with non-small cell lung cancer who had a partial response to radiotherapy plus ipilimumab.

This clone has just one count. The CDR3 DNA sequence: TGTGCCAGCAGCCTGGGACAGCCTCATAATTCACCCCTCCACTTT. Encoded protein: CASSLGQPHNSPLHF. This chain links TRBV9 with TRBJ1-6; TRBD1 matches at 7 bases. The germline V gene has CDR1 SGDLS and CDR2 YYNGEE. CDR3 length: 15 amino acids. After removal of 4 bases from V and 5 bases from J, the junction contained 6 bases not matched to a gene. The entire variable domain, with the rest obtained from reference TRBV9 and TRBJ1-6, is as follows: DSGVTQTPKHLITATGQRVTLRCSPRSGDLSVYWYQQSLDQGLQFLIQYYNGEERAKGNILERFSAQQFPDLHSELNLSSLELGDSALYFCASSLGQPHNSPLHFGNGTRLTVT.

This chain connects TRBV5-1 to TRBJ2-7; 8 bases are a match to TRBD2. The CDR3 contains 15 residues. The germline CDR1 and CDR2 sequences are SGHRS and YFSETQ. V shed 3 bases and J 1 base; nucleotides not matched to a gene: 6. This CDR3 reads CASSSRTSWSYEQYF. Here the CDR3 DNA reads TGCGCCAGCAGCTCCCGGACTAGCTGGTCCTACGAGCAGTACTTC.

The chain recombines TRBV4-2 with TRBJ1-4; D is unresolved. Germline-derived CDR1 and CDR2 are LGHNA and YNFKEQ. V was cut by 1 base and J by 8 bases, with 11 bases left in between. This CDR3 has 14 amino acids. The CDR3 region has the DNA TGTGCCAGCAGCCAAGGTGGCAGCGGAGAAAAACTGTTTTTT. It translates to CASSQGGSGEKLFF.

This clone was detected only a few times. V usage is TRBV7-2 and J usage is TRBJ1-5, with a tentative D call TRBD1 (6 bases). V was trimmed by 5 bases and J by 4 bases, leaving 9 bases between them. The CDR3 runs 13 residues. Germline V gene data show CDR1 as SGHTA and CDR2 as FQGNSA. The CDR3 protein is CASSLDRNQPQHF. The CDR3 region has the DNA TGTGCCAGCAGCCTAGACAGGAATCAGCCCCAGCATTTT.

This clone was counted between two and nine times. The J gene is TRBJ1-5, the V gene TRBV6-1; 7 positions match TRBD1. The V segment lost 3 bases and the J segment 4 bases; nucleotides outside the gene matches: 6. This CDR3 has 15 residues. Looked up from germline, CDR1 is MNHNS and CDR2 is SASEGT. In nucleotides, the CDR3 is TGTGCCAGCAGTGATGAGGACAGGTTAAATCAGCCCCAGCATTTT. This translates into CASSDEDRLNQPQHF.

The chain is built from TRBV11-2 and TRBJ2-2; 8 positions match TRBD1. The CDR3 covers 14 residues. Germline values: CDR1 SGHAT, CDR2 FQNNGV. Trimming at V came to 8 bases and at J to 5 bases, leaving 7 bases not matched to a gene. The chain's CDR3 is CASRQGRSTGELFF. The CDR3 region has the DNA TGTGCCAGCCGACAGGGGAGAAGTACCGGGGAGCTGTTTTTT.

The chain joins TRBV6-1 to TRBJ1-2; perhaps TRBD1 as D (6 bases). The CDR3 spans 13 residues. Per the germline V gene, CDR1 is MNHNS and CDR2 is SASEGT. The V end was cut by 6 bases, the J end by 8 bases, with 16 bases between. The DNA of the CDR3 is TGTGCCAGCAGCGGGACATTACTCCTAGGCTACACCTTC. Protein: CASSGTLLLGYTF.

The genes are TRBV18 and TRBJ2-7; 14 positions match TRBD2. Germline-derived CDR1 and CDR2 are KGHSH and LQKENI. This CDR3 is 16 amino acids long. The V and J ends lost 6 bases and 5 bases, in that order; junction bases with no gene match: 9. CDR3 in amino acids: CASSPRLAGGLDEQYF. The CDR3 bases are TGTGCCAGCTCGCCTCGACTAGCGGGAGGGCTGGACGAGCAGTACTTC.

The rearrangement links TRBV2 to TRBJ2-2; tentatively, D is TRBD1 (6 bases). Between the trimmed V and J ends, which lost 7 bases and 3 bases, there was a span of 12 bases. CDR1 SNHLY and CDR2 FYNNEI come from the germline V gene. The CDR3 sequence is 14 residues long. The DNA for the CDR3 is TGTGCCAGCATTCTGGACAGAGACACCGGGGAGCTGTTTTTT. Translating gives CASILDRDTGELFF.

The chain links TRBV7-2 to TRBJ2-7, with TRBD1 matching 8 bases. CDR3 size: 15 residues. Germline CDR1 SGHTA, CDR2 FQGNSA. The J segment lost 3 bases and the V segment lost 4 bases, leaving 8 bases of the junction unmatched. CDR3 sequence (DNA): TGTGCCAGCAGCTCAGCGACAGGGGCGGGCTACGAGCAGTACTTC. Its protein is CASSSATGAGYEQYF. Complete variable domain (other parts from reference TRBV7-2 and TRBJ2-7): GAGVSQSPSNKVTEKGKDVELRCDPISGHTALYWYRQSLGQGLEFLIYFQGNSAPDKSGLPSDRFSAERTGGSVSTLTIQRTQQEDSAVYLCASSSATGAGYEQYFGPGTRLTVT.

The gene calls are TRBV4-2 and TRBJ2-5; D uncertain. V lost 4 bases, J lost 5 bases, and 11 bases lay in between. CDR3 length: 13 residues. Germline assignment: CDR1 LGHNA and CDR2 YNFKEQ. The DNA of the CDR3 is TGTGCCAGCAGCCCCGGAGTTCGCGAGACCCAGTACTTC. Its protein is CASSPGVRETQYF.

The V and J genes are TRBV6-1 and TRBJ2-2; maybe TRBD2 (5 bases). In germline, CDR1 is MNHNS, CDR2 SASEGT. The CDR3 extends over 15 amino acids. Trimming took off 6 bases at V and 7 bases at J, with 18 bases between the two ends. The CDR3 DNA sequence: TGTGCCAGCAGAGATCACGGGGTCTCTGGCGGGGAGCTGTTTTTT. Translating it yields CASRDHGVSGGELFF.

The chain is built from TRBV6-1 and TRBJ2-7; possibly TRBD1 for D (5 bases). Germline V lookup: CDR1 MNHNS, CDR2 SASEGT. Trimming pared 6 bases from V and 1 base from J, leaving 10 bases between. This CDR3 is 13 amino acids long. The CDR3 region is CASSRQWSYEQYF. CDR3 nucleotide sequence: TGTGCCAGCAGCCGACAGTGGTCCTACGAGCAGTACTTC.

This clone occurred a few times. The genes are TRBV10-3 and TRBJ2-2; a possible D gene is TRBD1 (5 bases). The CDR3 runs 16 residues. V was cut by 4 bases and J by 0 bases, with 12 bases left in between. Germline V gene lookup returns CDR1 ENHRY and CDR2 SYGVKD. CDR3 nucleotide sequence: TGTGCCATCAGTGGCAGGGAAAACGCGAACACCGGGGAGCTGTTTTTT. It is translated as CAISGRENANTGELFF.

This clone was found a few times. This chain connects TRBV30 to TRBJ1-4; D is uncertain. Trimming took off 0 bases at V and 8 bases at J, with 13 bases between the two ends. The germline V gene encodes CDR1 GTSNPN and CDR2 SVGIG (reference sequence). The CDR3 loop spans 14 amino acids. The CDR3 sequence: CAWSVRDLEEKLFF. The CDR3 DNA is TGTGCCTGGAGTGTTCGGGATCTCGAAGAAAAACTGTTTTTT.

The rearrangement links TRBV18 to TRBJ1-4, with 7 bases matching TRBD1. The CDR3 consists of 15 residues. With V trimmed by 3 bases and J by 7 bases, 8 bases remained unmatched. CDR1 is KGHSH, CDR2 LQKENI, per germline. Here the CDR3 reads CASSPTGTALEKLFF. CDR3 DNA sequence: TGTGCCAGCTCACCGACCGGGACAGCCCTTGAAAAACTGTTTTTT.

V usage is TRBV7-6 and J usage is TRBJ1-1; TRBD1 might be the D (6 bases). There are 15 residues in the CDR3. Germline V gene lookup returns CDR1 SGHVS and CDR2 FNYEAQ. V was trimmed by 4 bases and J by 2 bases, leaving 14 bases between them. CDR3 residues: CASSSRQDPNTEAFF. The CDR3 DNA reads TGTGCCAGCAGCTCGCGACAGGACCCTAACACTGAAGCTTTCTTT.

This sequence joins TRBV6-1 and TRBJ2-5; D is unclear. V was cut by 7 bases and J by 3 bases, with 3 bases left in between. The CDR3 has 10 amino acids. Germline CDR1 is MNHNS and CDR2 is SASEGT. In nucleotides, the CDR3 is TGTGCCAGCAATAAAGAGACCCAGTACTTC. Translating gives CASNKETQYF.

Written as DNA, the CDR3 is TGTGCCAGCAGTGGGACTAGCGGGAGGTACAATGAGCAGTTCTTC. Translating it yields CASSGTSGRYNEQFF. V and J are TRBV2 and TRBJ2-1; 14 bases map to TRBD2. V was clipped by 4 bases and J by 4 bases; unmatched bases: 0. Germline V gene data show CDR1 as SNHLY and CDR2 as FYNNEI. There are 15 residues in the CDR3.

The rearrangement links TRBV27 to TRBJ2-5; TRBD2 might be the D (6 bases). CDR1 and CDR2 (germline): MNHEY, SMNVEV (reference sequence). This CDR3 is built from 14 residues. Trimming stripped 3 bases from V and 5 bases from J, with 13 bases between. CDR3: CASSFGEEVETQYF. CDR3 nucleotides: TGTGCCAGCAGTTTTGGGGAGGAGGTTGAGACCCAGTACTTC.

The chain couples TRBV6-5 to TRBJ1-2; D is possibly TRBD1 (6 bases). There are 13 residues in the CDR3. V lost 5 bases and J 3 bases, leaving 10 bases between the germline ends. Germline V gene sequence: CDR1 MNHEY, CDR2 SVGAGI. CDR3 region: CASSRTEDYGYTF. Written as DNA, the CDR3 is TGTGCCAGCAGTCGGACAGAGGACTATGGCTACACCTTC.

CDR3 loop: CASSTTGGNYEQYF. The DNA for the CDR3 is TGTGCCAGCAGTACAACAGGGGGAAACTACGAGCAGTACTTC. This chain links TRBV6-6 with TRBJ2-7; 8 positions agree with TRBD1. The V gene end was trimmed by 5 bases and the J gene end by 3 bases; junction bases not matched to a gene: 6. The CDR3 loop spans 14 amino acids. Germline V CDR1 and CDR2: MNHNY, SVGAGI (reference sequence).

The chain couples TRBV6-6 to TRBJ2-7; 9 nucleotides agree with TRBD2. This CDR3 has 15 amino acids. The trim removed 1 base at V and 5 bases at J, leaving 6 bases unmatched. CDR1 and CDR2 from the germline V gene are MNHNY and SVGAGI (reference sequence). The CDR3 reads CASSYWAGGVDEQYF. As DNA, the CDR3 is TGTGCCAGCAGTTACTGGGCGGGGGGGGTAGACGAGCAGTACTTC.

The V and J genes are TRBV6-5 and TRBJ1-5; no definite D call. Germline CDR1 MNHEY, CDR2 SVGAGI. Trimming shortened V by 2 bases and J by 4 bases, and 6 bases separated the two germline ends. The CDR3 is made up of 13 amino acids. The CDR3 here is CASSYGENQPQHF. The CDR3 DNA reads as TGTGCCAGCAGTTACGGGGAGAATCAGCCCCAGCATTTT.

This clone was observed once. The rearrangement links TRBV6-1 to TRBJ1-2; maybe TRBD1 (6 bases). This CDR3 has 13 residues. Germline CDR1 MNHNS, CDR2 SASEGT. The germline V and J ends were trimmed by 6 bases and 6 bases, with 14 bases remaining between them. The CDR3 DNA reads TGTGCCAGCAGAGATACTCAGGGGCATGGCTACACCTTC. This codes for CASRDTQGHGYTF.

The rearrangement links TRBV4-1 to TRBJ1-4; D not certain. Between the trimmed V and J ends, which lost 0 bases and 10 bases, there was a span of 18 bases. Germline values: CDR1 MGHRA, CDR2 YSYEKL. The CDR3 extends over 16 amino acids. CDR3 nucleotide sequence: TGCGCCAGCAGCCAAGATGTCGGGGAAAGTCTAAGAAAACTGTTTTTT. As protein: CASSQDVGESLRKLFF.

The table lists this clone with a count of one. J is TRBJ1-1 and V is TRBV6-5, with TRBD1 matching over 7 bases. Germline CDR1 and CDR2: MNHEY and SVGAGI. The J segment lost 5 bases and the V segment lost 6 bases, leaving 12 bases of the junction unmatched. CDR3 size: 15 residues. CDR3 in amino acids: CASSSFEGAGTEAFF. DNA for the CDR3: TGTGCCAGCAGCTCTTTCGAGGGGGCGGGTACTGAAGCTTTCTTT.

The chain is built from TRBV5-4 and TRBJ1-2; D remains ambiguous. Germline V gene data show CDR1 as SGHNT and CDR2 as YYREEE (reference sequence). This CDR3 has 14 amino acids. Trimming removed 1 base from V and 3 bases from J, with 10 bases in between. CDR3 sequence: CASSLPEGYYGYTF. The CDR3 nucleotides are TGTGCCAGCAGCTTGCCCGAGGGCTACTATGGCTACACCTTC.

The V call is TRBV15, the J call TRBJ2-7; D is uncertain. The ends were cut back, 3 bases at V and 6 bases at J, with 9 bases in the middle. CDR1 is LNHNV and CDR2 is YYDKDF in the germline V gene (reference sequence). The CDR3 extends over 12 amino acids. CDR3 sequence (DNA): TGTGCCACCAGCAGCCGGTGGTCCGAGCAGTACTTC. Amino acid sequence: CATSSRWSEQYF.